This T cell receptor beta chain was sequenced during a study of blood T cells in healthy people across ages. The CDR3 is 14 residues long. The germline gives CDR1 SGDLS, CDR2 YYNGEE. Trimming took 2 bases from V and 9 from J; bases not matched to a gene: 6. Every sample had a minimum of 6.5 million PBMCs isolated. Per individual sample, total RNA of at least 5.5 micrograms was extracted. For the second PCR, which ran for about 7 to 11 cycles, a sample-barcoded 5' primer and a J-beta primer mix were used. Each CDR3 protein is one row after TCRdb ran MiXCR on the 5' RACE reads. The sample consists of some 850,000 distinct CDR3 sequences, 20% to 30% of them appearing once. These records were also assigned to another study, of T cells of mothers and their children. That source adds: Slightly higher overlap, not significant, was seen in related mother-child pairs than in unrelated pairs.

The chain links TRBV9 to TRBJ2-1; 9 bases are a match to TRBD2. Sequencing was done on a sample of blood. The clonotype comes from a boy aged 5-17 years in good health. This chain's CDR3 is CASSVLAGEGEQFF. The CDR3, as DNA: TGTGCCAGCAGCGTGTTAGCGGGGGAAGGTGAGCAGTTCTTC.